These T cell receptor beta chains were read from a single sample in a study of T cells in Graves' hyperthyroidism and ophthalmopathy. Via MiXCR, TCRdb re-called the multiplex PCR reads, giving one row per CDR3 protein. The sample carries about 290,000 distinct CDR3 sequences, about an eighth recorded once. The specimen sequenced was blood. Source of these receptors: a woman in her twenties or thirties with Graves' hyperthyroidism that later progressed to Graves' ophthalmopathy. Both conserved end residues are part of each CDR3. Fields, in order: V gene, clone size, D gene, J gene, CDR3 protein, CDR3 DNA. The D gene is left open where the match is weak. Not all rows give a size; the values are once, few, many and, for expanded clones, a class.

>TRBV6-1|few|-|TRBJ2-2
CASSEFPTGELFF
TGTGCCAGCAGTGAATTTCCGACCGGGGAGCTGTTTTTT
>TRBV7-9|many|TRBD2|TRBJ2-3
CASTPRGTSRLDTQYF
TGTGCCAGCACCCCCAGGGGGACTAGCAGATTAGATACGCAGTATTTT
>TRBV29-1|many|TRBD1|TRBJ2-7
CSVDRGTGPSYEQYF
TGCAGCGTTGATCGGGGGACAGGTCCCTCCTACGAGCAGTACTTC
>TRBV6-2/TRBV6-3|few|TRBD2|TRBJ2-5
CASRWTSVETQYF
TGTGCCAGCAGATGGACTAGTGTAGAGACCCAGTACTTC
>TRBV19|few|-|TRBJ1-1
CASSMVSETASF
TGTGCCAGTAGTATGGTGTCAGAGACAGCTTCCTTT
>TRBV20-1|many|TRBD2|TRBJ2-1
CSASPGLDPNEQFF
TGCAGTGCTAGCCCGGGACTAGATCCCAATGAGCAGTTCTTC
>TRBV20-1|many|-|TRBJ1-4
CSARFSGLNEKLFF
TGCAGTGCTAGATTTTCGGGCCTTAATGAAAAACTGTTTTTT
>TRBV7-9|-|-|TRBJ1-1
CASSPEGTLGTEAFF
TGTGCCAGCAGCCCAGAGGGCACCTTAGGCACTGAAGCTTTCTTT
>TRBV28|many|-|TRBJ2-7
CASSLRGASYEQYF
TGTGCCAGCAGTCTGAGGGGGGCTTCCTACGAGCAGTACTTC
>TRBV12-3/TRBV12-4|many|TRBD1|TRBJ2-1
CASSPRQGASLAGSSYNEQFF
TGTGCCAGCAGTCCCCGACAGGGGGCTTCCCTAGCGGGTAGCTCCTACAATGAGCAGTTCTTC
>TRBV5-6|many|-|TRBJ2-7
CASSLLTTVPREQYF
TGTGCCAGCAGCTTGTTGACTACCGTCCCTAGGGAGCAGTACTTC
>TRBV7-8|many|TRBD2|TRBJ2-1
CASSPGTSVDEQFF
TGTGCCAGCAGCCCCGGGACTAGCGTCGATGAGCAGTTCTTC
>TRBV30|many|-|TRBJ2-3
CAWRGAATDTQYF
TGTGCCTGGAGGGGGGCAGCCACAGATACGCAGTATTTT
>TRBV13|many|TRBD2|TRBJ2-1
CASSSRVAGDYNEQFF
TGTGCCAGCAGCTCTCGAGTAGCGGGAGACTACAATGAGCAGTTCTTC
>TRBV3-1|many|-|TRBJ2-1
CASSLTRTRANEQFF
TGTGCCAGCAGCCTGACAAGGACCCGAGCCAATGAGCAGTTCTTC
>TRBV6-2/TRBV6-3|many|TRBD2|TRBJ2-5
CASSYSRLAGGPVETQYF
TGTGCCAGCAGTTACTCGAGACTAGCGGGAGGGCCGGTTGAGACCCAGTACTTC
>TRBV6-1|-|-|TRBJ2-5
CASSEVDSNSEAQYF
TGTGCCAGCAGTGAAGTGGACAGTAATTCGGAGGCCCAGTACTTC
>TRBV5-6|many|TRBD2|TRBJ2-1
CASSSGGLAGGYNEQFF
TGTGCCAGCAGCTCGGGCGGGCTAGCGGGGGGATACAATGAGCAGTTCTTC
>TRBV5-1|-|TRBD1|TRBJ2-5
CASSPEGAWGQYF
TGCGCCAGCAGCCCCGAGGGGGCTTGGGGCCAGTACTTC
>TRBV4-1|-|TRBD1|TRBJ2-7
CASTRTGLSYEQYF
TGCGCCAGCACTCGGACAGGGTTATCCTACGAGCAGTACTTC
>TRBV11-2|many|-|TRBJ1-2
CASSLWGEGQGYGYTF
TGTGCCAGCAGCTTATGGGGCGAAGGGCAGGGGTATGGCTACACCTTC
>TRBV20-1|many|TRBD2|TRBJ2-4
CSAKRWEGIQYF
TGCAGTGCTAAACGATGGGAGGGCATTCAGTACTTC
>TRBV27|many|TRBD1|TRBJ1-1
CASSYGTGRTEAFF
TGTGCCAGCAGTTACGGGACAGGGCGAACTGAAGCTTTCTTT
>TRBV5-4|few|-|TRBJ2-2
CASSSPHSPTGELFF
TGTGCCAGCAGCTCCCCCCACAGTCCCACCGGGGAGCTGTTTTTT
>TRBV7-2|-|-|TRBJ1-6
CASSLSRKGNSPLHF
TGTGCCAGCAGCTTATCCCGGAAGGGGAATTCACCCCTCCACTTT
>TRBV24-1|many|-|TRBJ2-1
CATSDYRTFNEQFF
TGTGCCACCAGTGATTACCGGACGTTCAATGAGCAGTTCTTC
>TRBV6-6|many|-|TRBJ1-1
CASSYSDTGGGTEAFF
TGTGCCAGCAGTTACTCGGACACAGGCGGGGGGACTGAAGCTTTCTTT
>TRBV4-1|few|-|TRBJ2-5
CASSQDDRQETQYF
TGCGCCAGCAGCCAAGACGATCGGCAAGAGACCCAGTACTTC
>TRBV11-2|many|TRBD1|TRBJ2-7
CASSAGQGYAYEQYF
TGTGCCAGCAGCGCAGGACAGGGGTACGCCTACGAGCAGTACTTC
>TRBV2|many|TRBD2|TRBJ2-3
CASSGFLREATDTQYF
TGTGCCAGCAGTGGGTTTTTGCGGGAGGCCACAGATACGCAGTATTTT
>TRBV4-1|few|-|TRBJ2-5
CASSPHTDEGETQYF
TGCGCCAGCAGCCCACACACGGATGAGGGTGAGACCCAGTACTTC
>TRBV7-6|-|-|TRBJ2-1
CASSLANAYNEQFF
TGTGCCAGCAGCTTAGCCAACGCCTACAATGAGCAGTTCTTC
>TRBV5-1|many|TRBD2|TRBJ2-1
CASSRGVAGGSNEQFF
TGCGCCAGCAGCCGCGGGGTAGCGGGAGGATCAAATGAGCAGTTCTTC
>TRBV5-1|-|-|TRBJ2-3
CASSLGGGRPDYSGYTQYF
TGCGCCAGCAGCTTGGGAGGTGGCAGACCCGACTACTCGGGGTATACGCAGTATTTT
>TRBV4-3|few|-|TRBJ1-1
CASSQDWGDGTEAFF
TGCGCCAGCAGCCAAGATTGGGGGGACGGCACTGAAGCTTTCTTT
>TRBV4-3|many|-|TRBJ1-1
CASSQDRWGRGPAFF
TGCGCCAGCAGCCAAGATCGATGGGGAAGGGGTCCAGCTTTCTTT
>TRBV27|many|TRBD2|TRBJ2-6
CASTSLAGLSGANVLTF
TGTGCCAGCACTTCACTAGCGGGACTCTCTGGGGCCAACGTCCTGACTTTC
>TRBV11-3|many|TRBD2|TRBJ2-1
CASSSRLAGTYNEQFF
TGTGCCAGCAGCTCGAGACTAGCGGGAACCTACAATGAGCAGTTCTTC
>TRBV2|-|-|TRBJ2-1
CASSSVLGGVNEQFF
TGTGCCAGCAGTAGTGTTTTAGGTGGGGTCAATGAGCAGTTCTTC
>TRBV3-1|few|-|TRBJ1-4
CASSRKAANEKLFF
TGTGCCAGCAGCCGTAAGGCAGCGAATGAAAAACTGTTTTTT
>TRBV6-4|-|TRBD2|TRBJ2-1
CASSEVPGLYNEQFF
TGTGCCAGCAGTGAGGTTCCGGGACTATACAATGAGCAGTTCTTC
>TRBV27|many|TRBD2|TRBJ2-3
CASSFLTSGRLGDTQYF
TGTGCCAGCAGTTTCTTGACTAGCGGGAGGTTAGGAGATACGCAGTATTTT
>TRBV27|many|-|TRBJ2-1
CASSFGGRAEQFF
TGTGCCAGCAGTTTCGGTGGGAGAGCTGAGCAGTTCTTC
>TRBV5-5|many|TRBD1|TRBJ2-7
CASSLTAGQGYEQYF
TGTGCCAGCAGCTTGACGGCTGGACAGGGGTACGAGCAGTACTTC
>TRBV7-8|many|TRBD2|TRBJ2-7
CASSLDGLLAGVGEQYF
TGTGCCAGCAGCTTAGATGGTCTACTAGCGGGAGTTGGTGAGCAGTACTTC
>TRBV2|few|-|TRBJ1-4
CASSERAPNEKLFF
TGTGCCAGCAGTGAGAGGGCGCCGAATGAAAAACTGTTTTTT
>TRBV10-3|many|-|TRBJ2-7
CAISENGYEQYF
TGTGCCATCAGTGAGAACGGGTACGAGCAGTACTTC
>TRBV28|many|-|TRBJ2-2
CASRPPAGNTGELFF
TGTGCCAGCAGACCTCCCGCGGGGAACACCGGGGAGCTGTTTTTT
>TRBV10-3|many|-|TRBJ2-7
CAISTIGKMQYF
TGTGCCATCAGTACGATAGGGAAGATGCAGTACTTC
>TRBV6-1|many|-|TRBJ2-3
CASSELTGVSTDTQYF
TGTGCCAGCAGTGAACTAACGGGAGTTAGCACAGATACGCAGTATTTT
>TRBV5-4|many|-|TRBJ2-7
CASSPVGSSYEQYF
TGTGCCAGCTCACCAGTTGGCAGCTCCTACGAGCAGTACTTC
>TRBV29-1|many|-|TRBJ2-5
CSVGVLRSPQETQYF
TGCAGCGTTGGGGTGTTAAGGAGCCCTCAAGAGACCCAGTACTTC
>TRBV11-1|-|TRBD1|TRBJ1-1
CASSLPPPGQGDAEAFF
TGTGCCAGCAGCTTACCGCCACCGGGACAGGGGGATGCTGAAGCTTTCTTT
>TRBV5-8|few|-|TRBJ2-1
CASSLAGVTGPYNEQFF
TGTGCCAGCAGCTTGGCCGGGGTGACTGGCCCCTACAATGAGCAGTTCTTC
>TRBV27|many|TRBD2|TRBJ2-5
CASSLLGSSGETQYF
TGTGCCAGCAGTTTATTAGGTTCTAGCGGGGAGACCCAGTACTTC